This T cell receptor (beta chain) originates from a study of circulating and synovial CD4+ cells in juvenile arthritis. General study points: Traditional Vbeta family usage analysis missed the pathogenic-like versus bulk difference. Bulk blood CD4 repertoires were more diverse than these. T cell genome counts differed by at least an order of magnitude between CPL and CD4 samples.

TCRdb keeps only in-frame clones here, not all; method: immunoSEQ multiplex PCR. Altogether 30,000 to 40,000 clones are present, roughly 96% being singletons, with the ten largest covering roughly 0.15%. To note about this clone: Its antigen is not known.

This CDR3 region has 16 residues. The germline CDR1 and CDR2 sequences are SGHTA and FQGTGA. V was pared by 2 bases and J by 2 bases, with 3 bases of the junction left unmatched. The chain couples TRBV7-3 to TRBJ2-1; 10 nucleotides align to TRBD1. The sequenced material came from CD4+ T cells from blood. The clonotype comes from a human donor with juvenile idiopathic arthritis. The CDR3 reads CASSLWDRGPYNEQFF. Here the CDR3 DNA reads TGTGCCAGCAGCTTATGGGACAGGGGACCCTACAATGAGCAGTTCTTC.